This T cell receptor (beta chain) was identified in a study of response to subunit inactivated influenza vaccine (dated by TCRdb to the late 2010s). Some background on the complete study: Deep quantitative T cell receptor repertoire profiling was used in the study to track responses to a trivalent subunit inactivated influenza vaccine. What the authors observed across the whole study: It was suggested by the authors that each seasonal influenza vaccination may recruit only a limited number of new T cells.

Library preparation used RT-PCR. These reads were obtained on an Illumina HiSeq 2500. The public reads were run again by TCRdb, first through fastp at Q25 and then through MiXCR, and only productive beta chains were kept. Entries that share a CDR3 protein sequence are merged under the most common genes and DNA. This sample holds about 540,000 distinct CDR3 sequences; roughly 25% were observed only once. The ten most abundant clones make up about 3% of the sample. In its sample, this clonotype was seen a few times. No cognate antigen has been identified for it. The record has no base qualities; no much larger clone is one base away. The data also belong to a second study, concerning T cells expressing NK-cell markers. As the second publication notes: The TCR beta cDNA libraries were made using 5'RACE template switching, a step that added both a universal primer site and unique molecular identifiers. Under 10 donors provided sorted CD3+CD56+NKG2C+, CD3+CD56+NKG2C- and CD3+CD56-NKG2C+ T-cell subsets, whose TCR beta-chain repertoires were profiled. Among the eight sequenced donors, seven were HCMV-seropositive and one was HCMV-seronegative. In several experiments an anti-gammadeltaTCR antibody was added to restrict sorting to alphabetaTCR-expressing T cells. In about 6 donors, the dominant CD3+CD56+NKG2C+ clonotypes were found to rank among the top 10 CD8+ clonotypes and to make up roughly 1.0-7.5% of CD8+ T cells. Those dominant clonotypes were again the most abundant among CD3+CD56-NKG2C+ cells in four donors, at roughly 28.3-65%. Whether the expanded NKG2C-expressing T cell clones were specific for HCMV antigens remained unclear. The study sequenced eight donors, all healthy volunteers chosen at random: three men and five women. A commercial ELISA kit detecting HCMV-specific IgG in serum was used to determine HCMV serostatus. Peripheral blood mononuclear cells were isolated from blood by Ficoll density gradient centrifugation. CD4+ and CD8+ T cells were isolated from PBMC by magnetic immunoseparation with Miltenyi isolation kits. Synthesis of cDNA was primed from the TCR beta constant segment and was followed by two consecutive PCR amplification steps. Sequencing of the libraries produced 2 x 150 bp reads on Illumina HiSeq 2000/2500, MiSeq or NextSeq. MIGEC handled demultiplexing of the reads and grouping by UMI, while MiTCR was used to assemble and quantify clonotypes. To exclude erroneous sequences, any TCR cDNA sequence not supported by at least two reads was discarded. Downstream repertoire analysis used the tcR package, and clonotypes were matched across fractions by CDR3 nucleotide sequence plus V segment. VDJmatch was used to annotate antigen specificity against VDJdb, with one amino acid substitution allowed in CDR3.

The material was CD4+ T cells sorted from PBMCs, obtained less than 13 days after vaccination. This clonotype was sampled from a man in his fifties or sixties who received an inactivated influenza vaccine. Donor details come from another sample of the same person, matched by shared clones.

The CDR3 reads CASSLGWANVLTF. The base sequence is TGTGCCAGCTCTCTGGGCTGGGCCAACGTCCTGACTTTC. The rearrangement combines TRBV6-2 or TRBV6-3 with TRBJ2-6, with no confident D gene call. The CDR3 runs 13 amino acids, cysteine and phenylalanine included. Only the CDR3 DNA stays, 39 bases, in frame from base 1. From the germline V gene, CDR1 is MNHEY and CDR2 is SVGEGT. Relative to germline, V is 8 bases shorter and J is 5 bases shorter, with 10 bases between their ends.